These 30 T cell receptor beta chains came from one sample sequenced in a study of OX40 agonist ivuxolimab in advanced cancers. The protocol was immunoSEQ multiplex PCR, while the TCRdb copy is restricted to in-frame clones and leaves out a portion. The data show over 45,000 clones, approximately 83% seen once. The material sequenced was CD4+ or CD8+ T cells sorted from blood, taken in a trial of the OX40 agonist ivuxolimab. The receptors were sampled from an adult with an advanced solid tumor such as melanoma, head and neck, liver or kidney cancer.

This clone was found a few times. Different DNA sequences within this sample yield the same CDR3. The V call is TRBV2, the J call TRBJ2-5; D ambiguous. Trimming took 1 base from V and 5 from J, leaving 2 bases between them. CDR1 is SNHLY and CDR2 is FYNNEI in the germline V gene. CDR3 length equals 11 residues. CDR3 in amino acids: CASSEEETQYF. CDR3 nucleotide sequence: TGTGCCAGCAGTGAAGAGGAGACCCAGTACTTC.

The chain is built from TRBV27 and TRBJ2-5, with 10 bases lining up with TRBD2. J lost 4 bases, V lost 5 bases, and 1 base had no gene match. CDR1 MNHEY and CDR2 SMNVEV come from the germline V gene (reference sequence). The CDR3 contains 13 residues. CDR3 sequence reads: CASSRTSGETQYF. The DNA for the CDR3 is TGTGCCAGCAGTAGGACTAGCGGAGAGACCCAGTACTTC.

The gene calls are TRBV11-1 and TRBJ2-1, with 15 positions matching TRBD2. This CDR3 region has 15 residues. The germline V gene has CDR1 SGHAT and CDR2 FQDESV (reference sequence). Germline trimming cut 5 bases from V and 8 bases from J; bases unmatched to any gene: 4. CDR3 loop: CASSPGLAGGDEQFF. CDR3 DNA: TGTGCCAGCAGCCCCGGACTAGCGGGGGGGGATGAGCAGTTCTTC.

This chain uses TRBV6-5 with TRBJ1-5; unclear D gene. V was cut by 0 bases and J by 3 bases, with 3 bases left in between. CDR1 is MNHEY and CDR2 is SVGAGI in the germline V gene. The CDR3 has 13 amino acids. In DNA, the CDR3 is TGTGCCAGCAGTTACTCCATCAATCAGCCCCAGCATTTT. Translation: CASSYSINQPQHF.

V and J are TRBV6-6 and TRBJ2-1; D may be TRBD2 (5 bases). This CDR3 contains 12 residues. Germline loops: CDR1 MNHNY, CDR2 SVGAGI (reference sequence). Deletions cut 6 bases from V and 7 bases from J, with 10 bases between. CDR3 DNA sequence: TGTGCCAGCAGCGACCCGGGGAATGAGCAGTTCTTC. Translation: CASSDPGNEQFF.

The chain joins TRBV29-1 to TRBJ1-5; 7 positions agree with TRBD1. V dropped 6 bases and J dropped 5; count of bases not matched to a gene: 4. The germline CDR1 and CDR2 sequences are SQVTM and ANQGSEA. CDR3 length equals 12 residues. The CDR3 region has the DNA TGCAGCGTACGCGACAGGGATCAGCCCCAGCATTTT. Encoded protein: CSVRDRDQPQHF. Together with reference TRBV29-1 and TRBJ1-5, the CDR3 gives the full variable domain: SAVISQKPSRDICQRGTSLTIQCQVDSQVTMMFWYRQQPGQSLTLIATANQGSEATYESGFVIDKFPISRPNLTFSTLTVSNMSPEDSSIYLCSVRDRDQPQHFGDGTRLSIL.

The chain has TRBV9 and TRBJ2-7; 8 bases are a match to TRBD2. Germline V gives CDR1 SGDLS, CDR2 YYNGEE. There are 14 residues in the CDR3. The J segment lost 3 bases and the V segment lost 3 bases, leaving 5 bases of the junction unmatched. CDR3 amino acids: CASSEAGTSYEQYF. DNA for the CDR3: TGTGCCAGCAGCGAGGCCGGGACTAGCTACGAGCAGTACTTC. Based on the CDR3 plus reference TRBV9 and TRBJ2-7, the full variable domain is DSGVTQTPKHLITATGQRVTLRCSPRSGDLSVYWYQQSLDQGLQFLIQYYNGEERAKGNILERFSAQQFPDLHSELNLSSLELGDSALYFCASSEAGTSYEQYFGPGTRLTVT.

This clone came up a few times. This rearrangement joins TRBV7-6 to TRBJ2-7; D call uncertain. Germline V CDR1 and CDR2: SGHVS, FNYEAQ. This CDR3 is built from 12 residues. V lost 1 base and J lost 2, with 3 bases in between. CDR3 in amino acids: CASSLVPYEQYF. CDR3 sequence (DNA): TGTGCCAGCAGCTTAGTCCCCTACGAGCAGTACTTC.

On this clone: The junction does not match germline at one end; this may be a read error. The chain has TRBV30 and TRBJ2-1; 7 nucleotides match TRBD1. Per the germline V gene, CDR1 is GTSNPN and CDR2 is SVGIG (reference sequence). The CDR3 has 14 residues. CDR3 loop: CAWSVKRGPGKQLF. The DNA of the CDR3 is TGTGCCTGGAGTGTCAAGAGGGGGCCTGGGAAGCAGCTCTTC.

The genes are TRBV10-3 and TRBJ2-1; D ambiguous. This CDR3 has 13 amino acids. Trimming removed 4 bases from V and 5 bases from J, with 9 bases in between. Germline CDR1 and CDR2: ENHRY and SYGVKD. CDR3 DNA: TGTGCCATCAGTGTGCCGGATCACAATGAGCAGTTCTTC. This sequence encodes CAISVPDHNEQFF.

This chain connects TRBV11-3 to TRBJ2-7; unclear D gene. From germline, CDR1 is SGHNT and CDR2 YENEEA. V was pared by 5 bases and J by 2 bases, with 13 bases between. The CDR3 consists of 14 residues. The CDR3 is CASSPDTGTYEQYF. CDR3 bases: TGTGCCAGCAGCCCCGACACTGGGACCTACGAGCAGTACTTC.

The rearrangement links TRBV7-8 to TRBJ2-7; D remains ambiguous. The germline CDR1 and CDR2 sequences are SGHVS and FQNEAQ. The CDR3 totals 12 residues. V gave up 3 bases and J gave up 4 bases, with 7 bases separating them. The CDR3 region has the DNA TGTGCCAGCAGCTTCAGTGAATACGAGCAGTACTTC. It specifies CASSFSEYEQYF.

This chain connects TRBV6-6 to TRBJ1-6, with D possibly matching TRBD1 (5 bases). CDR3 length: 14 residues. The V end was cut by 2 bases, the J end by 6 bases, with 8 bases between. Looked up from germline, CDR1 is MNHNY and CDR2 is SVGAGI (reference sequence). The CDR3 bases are TGTGCCAGCAGTTACCCCGACAGTAATTCACCCCTCCACTTT. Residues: CASSYPDSNSPLHF.

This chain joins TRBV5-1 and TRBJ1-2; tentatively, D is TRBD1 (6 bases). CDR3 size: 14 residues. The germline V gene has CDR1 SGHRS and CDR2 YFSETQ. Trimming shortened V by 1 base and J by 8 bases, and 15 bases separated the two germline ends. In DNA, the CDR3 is TGCGCCAGCAGCTTGTTTCCAGGGGCGGAAGGCTACACCTTC. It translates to CASSLFPGAEGYTF.

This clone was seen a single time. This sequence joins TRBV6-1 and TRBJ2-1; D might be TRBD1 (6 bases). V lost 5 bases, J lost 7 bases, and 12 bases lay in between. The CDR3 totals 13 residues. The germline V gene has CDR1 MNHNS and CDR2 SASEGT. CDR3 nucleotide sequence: TGTGCCAGCAGTAATTCAGGGGAAAATGAGCAGTTCTTC. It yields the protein CASSNSGENEQFF.

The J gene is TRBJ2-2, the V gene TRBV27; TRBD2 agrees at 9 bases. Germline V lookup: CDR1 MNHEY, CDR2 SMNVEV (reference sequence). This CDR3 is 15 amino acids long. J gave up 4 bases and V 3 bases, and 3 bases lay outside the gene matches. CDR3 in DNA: TGTGCCAGCAGTTTGATAGCGGGAGCCACCGGGGAGCTGTTTTTT. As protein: CASSLIAGATGELFF.

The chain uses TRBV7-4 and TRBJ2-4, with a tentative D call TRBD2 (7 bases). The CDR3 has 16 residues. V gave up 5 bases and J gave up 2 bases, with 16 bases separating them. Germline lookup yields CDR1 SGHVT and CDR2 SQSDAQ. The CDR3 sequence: CASSLGGAGTKNIQYF. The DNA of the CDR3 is TGTGCCAGCAGCCTTGGGGGGGCCGGAACCAAAAACATTCAGTACTTC.

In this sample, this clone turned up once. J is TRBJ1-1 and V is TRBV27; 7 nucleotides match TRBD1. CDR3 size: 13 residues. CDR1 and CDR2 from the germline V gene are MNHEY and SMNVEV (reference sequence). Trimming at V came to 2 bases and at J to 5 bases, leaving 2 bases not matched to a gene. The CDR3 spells CASSLNRGTEAFF. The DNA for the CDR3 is TGTGCCAGCAGTTTAAACAGGGGAACTGAAGCTTTCTTT.

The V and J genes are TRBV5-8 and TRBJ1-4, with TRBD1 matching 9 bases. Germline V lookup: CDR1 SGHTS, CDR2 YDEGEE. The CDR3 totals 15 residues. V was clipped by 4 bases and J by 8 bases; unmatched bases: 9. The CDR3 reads CASSQTGGVWEKLFF. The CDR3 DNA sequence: TGTGCCAGCAGCCAAACAGGGGGCGTATGGGAAAAACTGTTTTTT.

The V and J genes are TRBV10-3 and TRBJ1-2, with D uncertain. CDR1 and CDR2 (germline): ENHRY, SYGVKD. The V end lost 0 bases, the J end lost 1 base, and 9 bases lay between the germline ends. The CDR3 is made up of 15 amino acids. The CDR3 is CAISESTPYNYGYTF. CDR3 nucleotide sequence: TGTGCCATCAGTGAGTCAACTCCTTATAACTATGGCTACACCTTC.

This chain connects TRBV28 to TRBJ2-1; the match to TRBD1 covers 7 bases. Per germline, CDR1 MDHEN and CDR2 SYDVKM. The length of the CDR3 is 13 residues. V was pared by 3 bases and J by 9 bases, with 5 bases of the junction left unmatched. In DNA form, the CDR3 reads TGTGCCAGCAGTTTTGGGGGACAGACTGAGCAGTTCTTC. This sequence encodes CASSFGGQTEQFF.

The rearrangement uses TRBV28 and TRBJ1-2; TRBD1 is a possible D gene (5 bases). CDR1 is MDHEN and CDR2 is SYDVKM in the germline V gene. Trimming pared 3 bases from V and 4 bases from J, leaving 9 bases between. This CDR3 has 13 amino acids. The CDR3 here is CASSLGVIYGYTF. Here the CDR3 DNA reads TGTGCCAGCAGTTTGGGGGTGATCTATGGCTACACCTTC.

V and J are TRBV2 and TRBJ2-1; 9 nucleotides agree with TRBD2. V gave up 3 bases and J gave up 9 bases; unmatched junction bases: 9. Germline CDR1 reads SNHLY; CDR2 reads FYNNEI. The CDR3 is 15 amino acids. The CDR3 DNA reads TGTGCCAGCAGTGACGCGGGAGGGTCCGTGGGTGAGCAGTTCTTC. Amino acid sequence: CASSDAGGSVGEQFF. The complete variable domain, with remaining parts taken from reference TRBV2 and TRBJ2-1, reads EPEVTQTPSHQVTQMGQEVILRCVPISNHLYFYWYRQILGQKVEFLVSFYNNEISEKSEIFDDQFSVERPDGSNFTLKIRSTKLEDSAMYFCASSDAGGSVGEQFFGPGTRLTVL.

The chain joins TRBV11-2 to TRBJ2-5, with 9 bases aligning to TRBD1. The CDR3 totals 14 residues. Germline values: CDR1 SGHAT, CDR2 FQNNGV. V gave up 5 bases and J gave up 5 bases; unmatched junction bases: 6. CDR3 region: CASSPGTGQETQYF. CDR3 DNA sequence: TGTGCCAGCAGCCCGGGGACAGGGCAGGAGACCCAGTACTTC.

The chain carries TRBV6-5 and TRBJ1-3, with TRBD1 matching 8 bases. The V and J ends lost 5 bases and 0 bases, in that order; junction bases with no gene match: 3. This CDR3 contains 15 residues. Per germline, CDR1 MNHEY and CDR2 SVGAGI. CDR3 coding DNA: TGTGCCAGCAGTCTTCAGGGGGCCTCTGGAAACACCATATATTTT. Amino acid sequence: CASSLQGASGNTIYF.

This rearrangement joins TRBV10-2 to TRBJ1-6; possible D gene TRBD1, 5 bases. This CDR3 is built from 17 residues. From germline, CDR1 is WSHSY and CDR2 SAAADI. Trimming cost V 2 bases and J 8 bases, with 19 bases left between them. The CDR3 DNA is TGCGCCAGCAGTGAGGGGCAGGGCAGCCCTTTGGATTCACCCCTCCACTTT. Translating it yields CASSEGQGSPLDSPLHF.

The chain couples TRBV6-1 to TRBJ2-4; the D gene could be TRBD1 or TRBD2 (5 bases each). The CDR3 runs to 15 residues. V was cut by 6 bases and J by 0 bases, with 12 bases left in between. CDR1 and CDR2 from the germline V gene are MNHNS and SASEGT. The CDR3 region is CASSAGSLAKNIQYF. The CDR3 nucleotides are TGTGCCAGCAGCGCAGGGAGTCTAGCCAAAAACATTCAGTACTTC.

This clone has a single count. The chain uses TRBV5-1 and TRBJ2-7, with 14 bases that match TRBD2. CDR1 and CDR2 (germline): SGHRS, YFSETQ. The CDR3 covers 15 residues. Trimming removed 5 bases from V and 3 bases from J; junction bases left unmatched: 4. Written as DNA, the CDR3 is TGCGCCAGCAGGCGACTAGCGGGAGGGTTCTACGAGCAGTACTTC. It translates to CASRRLAGGFYEQYF.

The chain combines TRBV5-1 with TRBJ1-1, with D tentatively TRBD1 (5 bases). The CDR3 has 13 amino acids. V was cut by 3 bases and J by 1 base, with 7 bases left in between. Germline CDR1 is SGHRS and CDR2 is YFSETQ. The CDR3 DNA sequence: TGCGCCAGCAGCTCGACAGCGAACACTGAAGCTTTCTTT. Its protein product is CASSSTANTEAFF.

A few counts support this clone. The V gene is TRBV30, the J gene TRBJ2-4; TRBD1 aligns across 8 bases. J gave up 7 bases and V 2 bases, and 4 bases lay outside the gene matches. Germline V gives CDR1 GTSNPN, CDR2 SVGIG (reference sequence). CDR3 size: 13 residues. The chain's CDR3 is CAWSTNRGNIQYF. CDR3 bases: TGTGCCTGGAGTACGAACAGGGGGAACATTCAGTACTTC.